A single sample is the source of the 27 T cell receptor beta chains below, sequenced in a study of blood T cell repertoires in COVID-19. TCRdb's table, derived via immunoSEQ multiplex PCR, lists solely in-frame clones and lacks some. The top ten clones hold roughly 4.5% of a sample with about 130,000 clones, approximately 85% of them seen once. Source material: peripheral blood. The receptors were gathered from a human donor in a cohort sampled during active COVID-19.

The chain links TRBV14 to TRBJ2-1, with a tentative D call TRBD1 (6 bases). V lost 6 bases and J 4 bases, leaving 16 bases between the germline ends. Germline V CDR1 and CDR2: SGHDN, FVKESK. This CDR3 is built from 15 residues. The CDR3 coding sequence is TGTGCCAGCAGACGTGGACAGTCTTCATACAATGAGCAGTTCTTC. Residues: CASRRGQSSYNEQFF.

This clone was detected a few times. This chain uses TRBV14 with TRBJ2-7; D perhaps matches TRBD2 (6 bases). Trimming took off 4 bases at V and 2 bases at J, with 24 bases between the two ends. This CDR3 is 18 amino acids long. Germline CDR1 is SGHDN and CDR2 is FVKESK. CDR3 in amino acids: CASSPAPVGPSVPYEQYF. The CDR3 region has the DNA TGTGCCAGCAGCCCAGCCCCAGTGGGCCCTAGCGTTCCCTACGAGCAGTACTTC.

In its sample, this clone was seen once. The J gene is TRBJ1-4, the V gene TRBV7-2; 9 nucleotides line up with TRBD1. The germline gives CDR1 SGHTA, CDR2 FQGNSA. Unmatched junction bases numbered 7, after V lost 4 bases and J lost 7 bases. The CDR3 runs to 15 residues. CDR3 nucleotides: TGTGCCAGCAGCTCCGACAGGGGGTATGCTGAAAAACTGTTTTTT. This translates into CASSSDRGYAEKLFF.

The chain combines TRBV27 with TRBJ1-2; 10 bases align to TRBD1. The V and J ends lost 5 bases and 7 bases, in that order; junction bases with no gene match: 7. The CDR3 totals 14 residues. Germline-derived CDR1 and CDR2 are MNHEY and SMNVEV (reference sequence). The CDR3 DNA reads TGTGCCAGCAGTCCCCGACAGGGGGCGTTTGGCTACACCTTC. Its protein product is CASSPRQGAFGYTF.

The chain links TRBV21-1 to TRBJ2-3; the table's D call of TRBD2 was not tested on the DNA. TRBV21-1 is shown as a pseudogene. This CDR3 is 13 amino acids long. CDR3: CASSKDREDTQYF. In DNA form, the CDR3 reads TGTGCCAGCAGCAAAGACCGGGAAGATACGCAGTATTTT.

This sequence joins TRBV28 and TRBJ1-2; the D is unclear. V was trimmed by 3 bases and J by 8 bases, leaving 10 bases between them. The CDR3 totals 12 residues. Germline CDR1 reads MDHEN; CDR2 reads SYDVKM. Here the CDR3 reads CASSFVGWGYTF. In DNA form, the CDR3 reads TGTGCCAGCAGTTTCGTGGGCTGGGGCTACACCTTC.

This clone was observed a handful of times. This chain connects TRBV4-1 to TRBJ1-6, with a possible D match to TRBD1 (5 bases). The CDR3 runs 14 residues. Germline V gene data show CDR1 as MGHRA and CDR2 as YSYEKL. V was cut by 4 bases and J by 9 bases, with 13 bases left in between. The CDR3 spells CASSPGAQGSPLHF. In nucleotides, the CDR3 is TGCGCCAGCAGCCCTGGGGCGCAGGGTTCACCCCTCCACTTT.

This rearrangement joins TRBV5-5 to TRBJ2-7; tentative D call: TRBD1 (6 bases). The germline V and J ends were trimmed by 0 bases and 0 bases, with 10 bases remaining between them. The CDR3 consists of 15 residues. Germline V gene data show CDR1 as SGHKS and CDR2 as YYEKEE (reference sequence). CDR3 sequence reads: CASSLAPDSSYEQYF. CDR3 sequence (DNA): TGTGCCAGCAGCTTGGCCCCGGACAGCTCCTACGAGCAGTACTTC.

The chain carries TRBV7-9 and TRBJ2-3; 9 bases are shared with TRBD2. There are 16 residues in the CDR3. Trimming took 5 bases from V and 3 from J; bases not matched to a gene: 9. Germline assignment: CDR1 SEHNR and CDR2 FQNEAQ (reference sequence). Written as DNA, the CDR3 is TGTGCCAGCAGCCGCCCCCTGGCGGGGGGGACAGATACGCAGTATTTT. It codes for CASSRPLAGGTDTQYF.

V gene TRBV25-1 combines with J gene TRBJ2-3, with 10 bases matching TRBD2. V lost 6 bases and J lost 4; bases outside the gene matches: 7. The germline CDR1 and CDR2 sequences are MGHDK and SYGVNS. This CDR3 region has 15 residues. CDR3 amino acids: CASRGTGLASDTQYF. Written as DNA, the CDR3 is TGTGCCAGCAGGGGAACGGGACTAGCGTCAGATACGCAGTATTTT.

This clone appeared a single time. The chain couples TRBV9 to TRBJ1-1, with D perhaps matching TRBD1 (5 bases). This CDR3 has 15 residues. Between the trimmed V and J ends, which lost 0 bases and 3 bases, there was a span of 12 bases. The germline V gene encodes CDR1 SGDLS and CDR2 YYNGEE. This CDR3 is CASSVAPGYDTEAFF. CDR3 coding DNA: TGTGCCAGCAGCGTAGCTCCAGGGTATGACACTGAAGCTTTCTTT. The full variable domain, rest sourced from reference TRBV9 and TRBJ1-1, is DSGVTQTPKHLITATGQRVTLRCSPRSGDLSVYWYQQSLDQGLQFLIQYYNGEERAKGNILERFSAQQFPDLHSELNLSSLELGDSALYFCASSVAPGYDTEAFFGQGTRLTVV.

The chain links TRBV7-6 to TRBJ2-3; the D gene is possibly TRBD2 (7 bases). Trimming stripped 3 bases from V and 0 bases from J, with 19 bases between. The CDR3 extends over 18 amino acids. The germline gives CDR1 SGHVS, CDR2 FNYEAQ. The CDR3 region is CASSFQGGGFSSTDTQYF. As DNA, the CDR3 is TGTGCCAGCAGCTTCCAGGGCGGGGGCTTTTCTAGCACAGATACGCAGTATTTT.

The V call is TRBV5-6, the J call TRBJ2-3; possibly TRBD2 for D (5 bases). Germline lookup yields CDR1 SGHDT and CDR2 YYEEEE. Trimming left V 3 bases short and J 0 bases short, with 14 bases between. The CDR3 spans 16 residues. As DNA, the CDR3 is TGTGCCAGCAGCTCTTCACTAGGGCCCAGCACAGATACGCAGTATTTT. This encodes CASSSSLGPSTDTQYF.

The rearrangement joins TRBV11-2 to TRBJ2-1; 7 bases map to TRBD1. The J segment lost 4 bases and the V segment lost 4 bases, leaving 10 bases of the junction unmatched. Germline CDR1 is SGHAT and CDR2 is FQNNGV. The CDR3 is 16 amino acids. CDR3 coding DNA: TGTGCCAGCAGCTCGCTCCGACCGGGACAGTACAATGAGCAGTTCTTC. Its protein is CASSSLRPGQYNEQFF.

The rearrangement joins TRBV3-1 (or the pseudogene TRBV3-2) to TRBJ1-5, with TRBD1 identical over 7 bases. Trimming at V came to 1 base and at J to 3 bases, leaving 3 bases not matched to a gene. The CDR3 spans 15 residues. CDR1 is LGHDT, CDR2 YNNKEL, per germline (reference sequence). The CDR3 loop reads CASSQAGQLNQPQHF. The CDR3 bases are TGTGCCAGCAGCCAAGCGGGACAGCTCAATCAGCCCCAGCATTTT.

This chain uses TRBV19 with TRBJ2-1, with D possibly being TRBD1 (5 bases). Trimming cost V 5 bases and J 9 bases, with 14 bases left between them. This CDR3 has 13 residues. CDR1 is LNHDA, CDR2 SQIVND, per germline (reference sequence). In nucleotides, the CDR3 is TGTGCCAGTAGTGCCGACAGTCGGGTTGAGCAGTTCTTC. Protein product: CASSADSRVEQFF.

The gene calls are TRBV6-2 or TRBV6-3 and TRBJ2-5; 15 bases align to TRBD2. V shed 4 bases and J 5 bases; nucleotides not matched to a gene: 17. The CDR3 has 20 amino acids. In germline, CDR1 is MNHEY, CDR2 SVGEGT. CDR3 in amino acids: CASSFPGTSGGTISAETQYF. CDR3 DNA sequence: TGTGCCAGCAGTTTCCCCGGGACTAGCGGGGGGACTATTTCCGCGGAGACCCAGTACTTC.

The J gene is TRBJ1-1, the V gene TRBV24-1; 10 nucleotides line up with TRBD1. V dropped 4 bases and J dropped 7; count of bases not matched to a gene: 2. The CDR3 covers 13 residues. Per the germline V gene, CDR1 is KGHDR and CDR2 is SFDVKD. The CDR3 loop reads CATSEGTGDEAFF. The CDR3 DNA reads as TGTGCCACCAGTGAAGGGACAGGGGATGAAGCTTTCTTT.

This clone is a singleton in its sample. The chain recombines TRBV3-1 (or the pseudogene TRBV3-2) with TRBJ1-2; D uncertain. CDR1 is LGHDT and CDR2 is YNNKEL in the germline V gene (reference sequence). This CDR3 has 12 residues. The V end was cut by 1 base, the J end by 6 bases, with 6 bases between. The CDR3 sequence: CASSQVVDGYTF. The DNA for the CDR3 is TGTGCCAGCAGCCAAGTAGTGGATGGCTACACCTTC.

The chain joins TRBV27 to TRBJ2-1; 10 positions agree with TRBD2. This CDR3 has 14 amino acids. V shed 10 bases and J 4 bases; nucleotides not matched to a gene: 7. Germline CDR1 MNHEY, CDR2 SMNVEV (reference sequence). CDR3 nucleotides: TGTGCCACCAGGAGAGCGGGGGGGTACAATGAGCAGTTCTTC. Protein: CATRRAGGYNEQFF.

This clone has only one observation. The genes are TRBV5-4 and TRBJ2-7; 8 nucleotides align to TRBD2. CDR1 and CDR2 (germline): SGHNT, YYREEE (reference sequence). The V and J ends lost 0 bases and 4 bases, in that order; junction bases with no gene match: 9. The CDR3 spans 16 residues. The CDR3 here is CASSLGLSGEIYEQYF. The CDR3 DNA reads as TGTGCCAGCAGCTTGGGCCTTAGCGGGGAAATATACGAGCAGTACTTC.

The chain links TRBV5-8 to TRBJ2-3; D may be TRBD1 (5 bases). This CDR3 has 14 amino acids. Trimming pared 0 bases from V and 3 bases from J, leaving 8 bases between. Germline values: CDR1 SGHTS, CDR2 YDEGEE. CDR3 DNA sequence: TGTGCCAGCAGCTTGGGACAGACGACAGATACGCAGTATTTT. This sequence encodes CASSLGQTTDTQYF.

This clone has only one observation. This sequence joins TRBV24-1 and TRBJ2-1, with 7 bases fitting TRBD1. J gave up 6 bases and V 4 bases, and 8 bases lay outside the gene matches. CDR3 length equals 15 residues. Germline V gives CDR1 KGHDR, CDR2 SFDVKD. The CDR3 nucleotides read TGTGCCACCAGTGACTCCGGGACAGCACTCAATGAGCAGTTCTTC. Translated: CATSDSGTALNEQFF.

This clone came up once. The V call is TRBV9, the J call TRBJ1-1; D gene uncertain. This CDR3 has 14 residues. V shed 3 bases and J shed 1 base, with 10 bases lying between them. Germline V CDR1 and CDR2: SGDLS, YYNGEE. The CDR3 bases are TGTGCCAGCAGCGCACTATCAACGAACACTGAAGCTTTCTTT. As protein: CASSALSTNTEAFF.

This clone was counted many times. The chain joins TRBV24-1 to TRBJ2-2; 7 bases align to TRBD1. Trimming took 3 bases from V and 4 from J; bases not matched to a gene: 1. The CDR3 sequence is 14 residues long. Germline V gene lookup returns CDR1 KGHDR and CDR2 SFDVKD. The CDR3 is CATSDGTVTGELFF. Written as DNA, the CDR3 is TGTGCCACCAGTGATGGGACAGTCACCGGGGAGCTGTTTTTT.

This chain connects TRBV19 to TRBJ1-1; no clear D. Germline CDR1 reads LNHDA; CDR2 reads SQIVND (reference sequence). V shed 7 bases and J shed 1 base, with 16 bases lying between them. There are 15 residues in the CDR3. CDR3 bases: TGTGCCAGTACCCCCGGGGAGCGAACGAACACTGAAGCTTTCTTT. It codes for CASTPGERTNTEAFF.

The DNA of the CDR3 is TGTGCCAGTAGAGAACGTGGGGGAGGTGGAAACACCATATATTTT. Translated: CASRERGGGGNTIYF. This chain connects TRBV19 to TRBJ1-3; TRBD1 is a possible D gene (5 bases). The CDR3 has 15 residues. Trimming pared 6 bases from V and 3 bases from J, leaving 15 bases between. In germline, CDR1 is LNHDA, CDR2 SQIVND (reference sequence). Full variable domain (remainder filled in from reference TRBV19 and TRBJ1-3): DGGITQSPKYLFRKEGQNVTLSCEQNLNHDAMYWYRQDPGQGLRLIYYSQIVNDFQKGDIAEGYSVSREKKESFPLTVTSAQKNPTAFYLCASRERGGGGNTIYFGEGSWLTVV.